Each of the 26 T cell receptor beta chains below was sequenced from the same sample in a study of shared clonotypes between healthy human individuals. The protocol was immunoSEQ multiplex PCR, while the TCRdb copy is restricted to in-frame clones and leaves out a portion. The sample holds about 2.4 million clones; roughly 92% are singletons and the top ten take 0.14%. The sequenced material came from naive CD4+ T cells sorted from blood. Subset of the sample: CD45RA+ positively selected. The receptors were sampled from a man aged 18 to 30 in good health.

The rearrangement uses TRBV5-4 and TRBJ2-7; 10 bases are shared with TRBD2. J was trimmed by 4 bases and V by 0 bases; bases with no gene match: 4. The CDR3 length is 15 residues. Looked up from germline, CDR1 is SGHNT and CDR2 is YYREEE (reference sequence). CDR3 residues: CASSLVQREGYEQYF. In DNA form, the CDR3 reads TGTGCCAGCAGCTTGGTCCAGCGGGAGGGTTACGAGCAGTACTTC.

The rearrangement joins TRBV7-2 to TRBJ2-5, with 7 bases that match TRBD2. Germline V gene lookup returns CDR1 SGHTA and CDR2 FQGNSA. The CDR3 runs 15 residues. V shed 0 bases and J 1 base; nucleotides not matched to a gene: 2. The CDR3 region is CASSLAASGQETQYF. CDR3 coding DNA: TGTGCCAGCAGCTTAGCGGCTAGCGGCCAAGAGACCCAGTACTTC. Variable domain in full (rest from reference TRBV7-2 and TRBJ2-5): GAGVSQSPSNKVTEKGKDVELRCDPISGHTALYWYRQSLGQGLEFLIYFQGNSAPDKSGLPSDRFSAERTGGSVSTLTIQRTQQEDSAVYLCASSLAASGQETQYFGPGTRLLVL.

The chain couples TRBV7-2 to TRBJ2-7; D possibly matches TRBD1 or TRBD2 (5 bases each). Germline CDR1 and CDR2: SGHTA and FQGNSA. The CDR3 has 14 residues. V was pared by 5 bases and J by 2 bases, with 13 bases between. The CDR3 sequence: CASSPQGVPYEQYF. The DNA of the CDR3 is TGTGCCAGCAGCCCGCAGGGAGTCCCCTACGAGCAGTACTTC.

The V call is TRBV6-5, the J call TRBJ2-7, with D perhaps TRBD1 or TRBD2 (5 bases each). Trimming took 4 bases from V and 2 from J, leaving 15 bases between them. The V gene's germline CDR1 is MNHEY and CDR2 SVGAGI. The CDR3 sequence is 15 residues long. In DNA form, the CDR3 reads TGTGCCAGCAGTTCCCAGGATCTGGGGGCCTACGAGCAGTACTTC. This sequence encodes CASSSQDLGAYEQYF.

The CDR3 DNA reads TGTGCCAGCAGTTTATCTCAGGCGGGGTCGGGCTTTGGCTACACCTTC. Protein: CASSLSQAGSGFGYTF. The V and J genes are TRBV28 and TRBJ1-2; D remains unclear. Germline lookup yields CDR1 MDHEN and CDR2 SYDVKM. The CDR3 has 16 residues. The V end lost 1 base, the J end lost 7 bases, and 19 bases lay between the germline ends.

This clone was seen once. This sequence joins TRBV6-1 and TRBJ2-3; TRBD1 is a possible D gene (6 bases). Looked up from germline, CDR1 is MNHNS and CDR2 is SASEGT. The CDR3 totals 13 residues. V lost 7 bases and J 6 bases, leaving 14 bases between the germline ends. This chain's CDR3 is CASTDRSGDTQYF. DNA of the CDR3: TGTGCCAGCACTGACAGGTCTGGGGATACGCAGTATTTT.

This sequence joins TRBV13 and TRBJ1-1, with D unresolved. This CDR3 region has 14 residues. Germline V lookup: CDR1 PRHDT, CDR2 FYEKMQ (reference sequence). Trimming shortened V by 5 bases and J by 2 bases, and 12 bases separated the two germline ends. The CDR3 DNA reads TGTGCCAGCAGCGCCACCCCCGGAAACACTGAAGCTTTCTTT. Translated, it gives CASSATPGNTEAFF.

Comments on this clone: The sample contains more than one DNA sequence encoding this CDR3. The CDR3 coding sequence is TGTGCCAGCAGCTTGGTTAGCGGGAATGAGCAGTTCTTC. This sequence encodes CASSLVSGNEQFF. V is TRBV5-4 and J is TRBJ2-1; 7 bases align to TRBD2. Germline V gene data show CDR1 as SGHNT and CDR2 as YYREEE (reference sequence). V dropped 0 bases and J dropped 7; count of bases not matched to a gene: 1. The CDR3 is 13 residues long.

J is TRBJ1-4 and V is TRBV13, with D unclear. The CDR3 is made up of 15 amino acids. Germline CDR1 is PRHDT and CDR2 is FYEKMQ (reference sequence). V was shortened by 5 bases and J by 7 bases, with 17 bases between the two germline ends. CDR3 region: CASSRRTGGGEKLFF. CDR3 bases: TGTGCCAGCAGCCGAAGGACGGGAGGTGGTGAAAAACTGTTTTTT.

This chain uses TRBV4-1 with TRBJ1-4, with a weak D call TRBD1 (5 bases). Trimming took off 3 bases at V and 7 bases at J, with 15 bases between the two ends. Germline CDR1 and CDR2: MGHRA and YSYEKL. The CDR3 is made up of 15 amino acids. CDR3 loop: CASSQAGVRGEKLFF. The CDR3 DNA reads TGCGCCAGCAGCCAGGCGGGGGTCCGGGGTGAAAAACTGTTTTTT.

This clone was seen a single time. Other DNA sequences in the sample encode the same CDR3. The rearrangement joins TRBV11-2 to TRBJ1-1; TRBD1 matches at 7 bases. The CDR3 has 14 residues. Losses at the gene ends were 4 bases for V and 1 base for J; bases not matched to a gene: 3. Germline V gene data show CDR1 as SGHAT and CDR2 as FQNNGV. Here the CDR3 reads CASSSRTGNTEAFF. The CDR3 DNA sequence: TGTGCCAGCAGCTCACGGACAGGGAACACTGAAGCTTTCTTT.

A few counts support this clone. The chain uses TRBV7-9 and TRBJ1-1, with 9 bases lining up with TRBD1. V dropped 3 bases and J dropped 4; count of bases not matched to a gene: 9. This CDR3 region has 16 residues. The V gene's germline CDR1 is SEHNR and CDR2 FQNEAQ (reference sequence). For the CDR3, the DNA is TGTGCCAGCAGCTTCACCGCCCGGGACAGGGTCACTGAAGCTTTCTTT. It translates to CASSFTARDRVTEAFF.

V is TRBV14 and J is TRBJ2-7; 7 bases match TRBD1. Germline CDR1 and CDR2: SGHDN and FVKESK. The CDR3 has 15 amino acids. V was pared by 3 bases and J by 5 bases, with 10 bases of the junction left unmatched. CDR3 sequence: CASSHSLGGFHEQYF. In nucleotides, the CDR3 is TGTGCCAGCAGCCACTCCTTAGGGGGCTTCCACGAGCAGTACTTC.

V usage is TRBV9 and J usage is TRBJ2-3; 7 bases match TRBD2. Germline lookup yields CDR1 SGDLS and CDR2 YYNGEE. Trimming cost V 6 bases and J 1 base; bases outside gene matches: 5. The CDR3 runs to 14 residues. CDR3 in DNA: TGTGCCAGCACTGGGGGGGAGGGCACAGATACGCAGTATTTT. Its protein product is CASTGGEGTDTQYF.

With respect to this clone: This CDR3 is also generated by other DNA sequences in the sample. The chain carries TRBV5-4 and TRBJ2-3; D remains ambiguous. V lost 2 bases to trimming and J lost 2 bases, with 3 bases between them. Germline CDR1 SGHNT, CDR2 YYREEE (reference sequence). This CDR3 has 12 amino acids. CDR3 sequence: CASSLDTDTQYF. Written as DNA, the CDR3 is TGTGCCAGCAGCTTAGACACAGATACGCAGTATTTT.

This clone was detected only a few times. The CDR3 region has the DNA TGTGCCTGGAGGAGCAACGCCAATCAGCCCCAGCATTTT. It specifies CAWRSNANQPQHF. This chain joins TRBV30 and TRBJ1-5; D is uncertain. Germline CDR1 GTSNPN, CDR2 SVGIG (reference sequence). This CDR3 contains 13 residues. V lost 3 bases and J 3 bases, leaving 9 bases between the germline ends.

The V and J genes are TRBV7-2 and TRBJ1-5; no clear D. The CDR3 runs 19 residues. V lost 0 bases and J 4 bases, leaving 22 bases between the germline ends. Germline V gene lookup returns CDR1 SGHTA and CDR2 FQGNSA. CDR3 loop: CASSLAAGGGYLGNQPQHF. In DNA, the CDR3 is TGTGCCAGCAGCTTAGCGGCGGGAGGAGGGTACCTTGGAAATCAGCCCCAGCATTTT.

V gene TRBV4-1 combines with J gene TRBJ2-2; 7 bases fit TRBD2. The V and J ends lost 0 bases and 4 bases, in that order; junction bases with no gene match: 8. CDR1 and CDR2 from the germline V gene are MGHRA and YSYEKL. The CDR3 covers 17 residues. CDR3 loop: CASSQEWASGPTGELFF. The CDR3 DNA reads as TGCGCCAGCAGCCAAGAGTGGGCTAGCGGTCCCACCGGGGAGCTGTTTTTT.

The chain joins TRBV30 to TRBJ1-2; D unclear. Between the trimmed V and J ends, which lost 5 bases and 1 base, there was a span of 11 bases. Germline V gene sequence: CDR1 GTSNPN, CDR2 SVGIG (reference sequence). The CDR3 is 13 amino acids. The CDR3 here is CAWVNLFNYGYTF. The CDR3 nucleotides read TGTGCCTGGGTTAATTTATTTAACTATGGCTACACCTTC.

This clone has just one count. The genes are TRBV7-9 and TRBJ2-5; TRBD1 is a possible D gene (6 bases). V shed 6 bases and J shed 5 bases, with 13 bases lying between them. This CDR3 comprises 13 residues. Germline lookup yields CDR1 SEHNR and CDR2 FQNEAQ (reference sequence). Here the CDR3 DNA reads TGTGCCAGCAGATATTCAAGGGGGGAGACCCAGTACTTC. Residues: CASRYSRGETQYF.

On this clone: Other DNA variants within this sample encode the same CDR3. The chain carries TRBV7-2 and TRBJ1-3; a weak D match, TRBD1 (5 bases). Looked up from germline, CDR1 is SGHTA and CDR2 is FQGNSA. The CDR3 loop spans 14 amino acids. The V gene lost 5 bases and the J gene lost 1 base, with 9 bases spanning the gap. The CDR3 reads CASSPRVSGNTIYF. As DNA, the CDR3 is TGTGCCAGCAGCCCCAGGGTGTCTGGAAACACCATATATTTT.

This clone was counted a single time. The chain is built from TRBV19 and TRBJ2-5; 9 bases are shared with TRBD2. J was trimmed by 4 bases and V by 3 bases; bases with no gene match: 6. The CDR3 consists of 15 residues. Germline CDR1 LNHDA, CDR2 SQIVND (reference sequence). CDR3 sequence (DNA): TGTGCCAGTAGTATGGGTGGCGGGAGGGCAGAGACCCAGTACTTC. Translated, it gives CASSMGGGRAETQYF.

This chain connects TRBV10-3 to TRBJ2-7, with 11 positions matching TRBD2. V was clipped by 6 bases and J by 2 bases; unmatched bases: 6. Germline V gene lookup returns CDR1 ENHRY and CDR2 SYGVKD. This CDR3 is 15 amino acids long. In DNA, the CDR3 is TGTGCCATCAGCCTAGGGACTAGCGGTACCTACGAGCAGTACTTC. Its protein is CAISLGTSGTYEQYF.

Details on this clone: This CDR3 is also generated by other DNA sequences in the sample. The V gene is TRBV18, the J gene TRBJ1-5, with D hard to call. Between the trimmed V and J ends, which lost 6 bases and 2 bases, there was a span of 5 bases. The CDR3 totals 12 residues. The germline V gene has CDR1 KGHSH and CDR2 LQKENI. For the CDR3, the DNA is TGTGCCAGCTCTAACGGCAATCAGCCCCAGCATTTT. Encoded protein: CASSNGNQPQHF.

The rearrangement links TRBV5-4 to TRBJ2-3; the D gene is possibly TRBD1 (7 bases). The V and J ends lost 4 bases and 7 bases respectively, with 19 bases between them. The CDR3 is made up of 15 amino acids. Germline V gene lookup returns CDR1 SGHNT and CDR2 YYREEE (reference sequence). CDR3 loop: CASSPGAGGSNTQYF. The DNA for the CDR3 is TGTGCCAGCAGCCCCGGGGCAGGGGGGTCTAATACGCAGTATTTT.

About this clone: Other DNA variants within this sample encode the same CDR3. V is TRBV5-1 and J is TRBJ2-3; 11 nucleotides align to TRBD2. Germline loops: CDR1 SGHRS, CDR2 YFSETQ. This CDR3 spans 16 amino acids. The J segment lost 2 bases and the V segment lost 0 bases, leaving 2 bases of the junction unmatched. CDR3 in DNA: TGCGCCAGCAGCTTGGTAGCGGGAGGGCCCACAGATACGCAGTATTTT. Protein: CASSLVAGGPTDTQYF.